The 16 T cell receptor beta chains below come from one sample, sequenced in a study of shared clonotypes between healthy human individuals. Method: immunoSEQ multiplex PCR; TCRdb's copy keeps in-frame clones and lacks some. Of some 980,000 clones detected, approximately 80% appear once; the ten largest clones hold over 1.3%. Sequenced input: memory CD4+ T cells sorted from blood. The subset was: CD45RA-negative fraction. These receptor sequences come from a man aged 18 to 35 in good health.

V is TRBV18 and J is TRBJ1-2; 8 bases are a match to TRBD1. J lost 4 bases, V lost 0 bases, and 7 bases had no gene match. Germline assignment: CDR1 KGHSH and CDR2 LQKENI. The CDR3 runs 16 residues. As DNA, the CDR3 is TGTGCCAGCTCACCACCGAGCCTCACAGGGGGCTATGGCTACACCTTC. This codes for CASSPPSLTGGYGYTF.

This sequence joins TRBV4-3 and TRBJ2-3; the D is unclear. Germline values: CDR1 LGHNA, CDR2 YSLEER. The CDR3 contains 15 residues. V dropped 2 bases and J dropped 3 bases, with 12 bases sitting between them. CDR3 coding DNA: TGCGCCAGCAGCCAAAGGTCACACCCTACAGATACGCAGTATTTT. Residues: CASSQRSHPTDTQYF.

V and J are TRBV6-5 and TRBJ1-1; D is unclear. Germline lookup yields CDR1 MNHEY and CDR2 SVGAGI. The length of the CDR3 is 14 residues. V was pared by 10 bases and J by 7 bases, with 22 bases between. DNA of the CDR3: TGTGCCACCACCCCTCGGGCAAATCATTATGAAGCTTTCTTT. The encoded protein is CATTPRANHYEAFF.

On this clone itself: In the same sample, other DNA sequences code for this CDR3. The V call is TRBV9, the J call TRBJ1-2, with a tentative D call TRBD1 (5 bases). The germline CDR1 and CDR2 sequences are SGDLS and YYNGEE. Trimming removed 2 bases at V and 4 bases at J, with 12 bases between. This CDR3 comprises 14 residues. Written as DNA, the CDR3 is TGTGCCAGCAGCGTCGGGGGATCGGCCTATGGCTACACCTTC. Protein sequence: CASSVGGSAYGYTF.

The rearrangement joins TRBV11-2 to TRBJ1-4; 9 bases fit TRBD1. CDR3 length: 15 amino acids. In germline, CDR1 is SGHAT, CDR2 FQNNGV. The V segment lost 7 bases and the J segment 7 bases; nucleotides outside the gene matches: 10. The chain's CDR3 is CASTGQGFSIEKLFF. The CDR3 coding sequence is TGTGCCAGCACGGGACAGGGCTTTTCTATTGAAAAACTGTTTTTT.

This sequence joins TRBV21-1 and TRBJ2-7; TRBD1, the D gene given by the table, was not confirmed from the DNA. TRBV21-1 corresponds to a pseudogene. This CDR3 contains 18 residues. Here the CDR3 reads CASSKLPGTGRGTYEQYF. Here the CDR3 DNA reads TGTGCCAGCAGCAAACTCCCGGGGACAGGGCGGGGGACCTACGAGCAGTACTTC.

The CDR3 DNA sequence: TGTGCCAGCAGCGTAACAGGGGGCGGAGAAGCTTTCTTT. It yields the protein CASSVTGGGEAFF. The chain carries TRBV5-6 and TRBJ1-1, with 9 bases identical to TRBD1. The CDR3 is 13 amino acids. In germline, CDR1 is SGHDT, CDR2 YYEEEE. The J segment lost 8 bases and the V segment lost 4 bases, leaving 6 bases of the junction unmatched.

This clone was picked up a small number of times. The rearrangement uses TRBV21-1 and TRBJ2-5. TRBV21-1 is annotated as a pseudogene. The CDR3 extends over 12 amino acids. In nucleotides, the CDR3 is TGTGCCTTGGCCCTAAATCAAAAGACCCAGTACTTC. Its translation: CALALNQKTQYF.

CDR3 sequence: CASSYSLGGEPQHF. In nucleotides, the CDR3 is TGTGCCAGCAGTTACTCTTTGGGAGGAGAGCCCCAGCATTTT. This chain uses TRBV6-5 with TRBJ1-5, with D unclear. Trimming stripped 0 bases from V and 8 bases from J, with 11 bases between. Germline assignment: CDR1 MNHEY and CDR2 SVGAGI. The CDR3 runs to 14 residues.

The gene calls are TRBV11-2 and TRBJ2-7; 9 bases are shared with TRBD1. Unmatched junction bases numbered 6, after V lost 5 bases and J lost 4 bases. The CDR3 covers 14 residues. Germline V CDR1 and CDR2: SGHAT, FQNNGV. CDR3 coding DNA: TGTGCCAGCAGCGTACCCGGGACAGGGTACGAGCAGTACTTC. Its translation: CASSVPGTGYEQYF.

The V call is TRBV7-8, the J call TRBJ2-3, with 8 positions matching TRBD2. The V gene's germline CDR1 is SGHVS and CDR2 FQNEAQ. V gave up 2 bases and J gave up 2 bases; unmatched junction bases: 6. CDR3 size: 16 residues. This chain's CDR3 is CASSLRTSGFTDTQYF. CDR3 DNA sequence: TGTGCCAGCAGCTTAAGAACTAGCGGATTCACAGATACGCAGTATTTT.

The rearrangement uses TRBV27 and TRBJ2-1, with 9 bases fitting TRBD1. V dropped 6 bases and J dropped 8; count of bases not matched to a gene: 8. CDR3 length equals 14 residues. CDR1 is MNHEY, CDR2 SMNVEV, per germline (reference sequence). CDR3 DNA: TGTGCCAGCAGACCCGGACAGGGGAACTATGAGCAGTTCTTC. The encoded protein is CASRPGQGNYEQFF.

The chain combines TRBV9 with TRBJ2-1; TRBD2 aligns across 9 bases. Germline loops: CDR1 SGDLS, CDR2 YYNGEE. CDR3 length equals 14 residues. With 4 bases clipped from V and 6 bases from J, the junction kept 5 bases outside the gene matches. Here the CDR3 DNA reads TGTGCCAGCAGCCGAGCGGGGGGACCCAATGAGCAGTTCTTC. This gives the protein CASSRAGGPNEQFF. The full variable domain, its missing parts supplied by reference TRBV9 and TRBJ2-1, is DSGVTQTPKHLITATGQRVTLRCSPRSGDLSVYWYQQSLDQGLQFLIQYYNGEERAKGNILERFSAQQFPDLHSELNLSSLELGDSALYFCASSRAGGPNEQFFGPGTRLTVL.

The J gene is TRBJ2-3, the V gene TRBV6-1; 11 bases are shared with TRBD2. The CDR3 is made up of 15 amino acids. Germline lookup yields CDR1 MNHNS and CDR2 SASEGT. The V segment lost 5 bases and the J segment 7 bases; nucleotides outside the gene matches: 8. As DNA, the CDR3 is TGTGCCAGCAGTATAGCGGGGGGGCTAGTTAATACGCAGTATTTT. It translates to CASSIAGGLVNTQYF.

The chain joins TRBV2 to TRBJ1-3; D perhaps matches TRBD1 (6 bases). Germline CDR1 SNHLY, CDR2 FYNNEI. The V gene lost 6 bases and the J gene lost 2 bases, with 14 bases spanning the gap. The CDR3 spans 15 residues. CDR3 region: CASRTGQGPGNTIYF. The CDR3 DNA is TGTGCCAGCAGAACAGGGCAGGGGCCTGGAAACACCATATATTTT.

CDR3 DNA: TGTGCCAGCAGCTTGCTAGGGGGCTCCTACAATGAGCAGTTCTTC. Its protein is CASSLLGGSYNEQFF. The V call is TRBV5-6, the J call TRBJ2-1; D is possibly TRBD1 (6 bases). The CDR3 has 15 amino acids. Germline V gene data show CDR1 as SGHDT and CDR2 as YYEEEE. V was clipped by 1 base and J by 0 bases, with 8 bases between them.